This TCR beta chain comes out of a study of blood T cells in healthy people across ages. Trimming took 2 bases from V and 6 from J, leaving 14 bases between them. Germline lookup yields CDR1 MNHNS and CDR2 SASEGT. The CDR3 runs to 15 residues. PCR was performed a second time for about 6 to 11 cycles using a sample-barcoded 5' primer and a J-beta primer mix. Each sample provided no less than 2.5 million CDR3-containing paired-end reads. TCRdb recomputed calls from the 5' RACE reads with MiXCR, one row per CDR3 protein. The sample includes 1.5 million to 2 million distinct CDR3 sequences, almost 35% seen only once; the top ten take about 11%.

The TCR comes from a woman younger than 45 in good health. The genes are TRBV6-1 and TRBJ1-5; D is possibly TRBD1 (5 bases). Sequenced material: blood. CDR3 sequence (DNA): TGTGCCAGCAGTGAACTCCCGGGGGTAAGTCAGCCCCAGCATTTT. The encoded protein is CASSELPGVSQPQHF.